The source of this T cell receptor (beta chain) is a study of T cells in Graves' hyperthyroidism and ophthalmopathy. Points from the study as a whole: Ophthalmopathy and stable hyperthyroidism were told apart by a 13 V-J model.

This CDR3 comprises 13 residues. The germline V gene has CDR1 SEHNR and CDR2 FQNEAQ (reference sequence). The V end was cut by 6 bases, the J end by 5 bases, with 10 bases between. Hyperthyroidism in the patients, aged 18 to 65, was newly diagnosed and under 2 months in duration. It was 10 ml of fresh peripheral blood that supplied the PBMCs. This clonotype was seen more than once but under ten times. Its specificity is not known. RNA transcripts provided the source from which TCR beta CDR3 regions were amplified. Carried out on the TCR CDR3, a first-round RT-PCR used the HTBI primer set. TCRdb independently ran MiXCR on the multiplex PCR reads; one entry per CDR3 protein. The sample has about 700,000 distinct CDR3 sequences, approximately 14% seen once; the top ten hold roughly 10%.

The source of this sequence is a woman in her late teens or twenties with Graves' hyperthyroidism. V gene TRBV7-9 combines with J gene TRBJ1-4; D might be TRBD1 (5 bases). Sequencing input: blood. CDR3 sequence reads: CASSHQGNEKLFF. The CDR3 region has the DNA TGTGCCAGCAGTCATCAGGGAAATGAAAAACTGTTTTTT.